This T cell receptor beta chain was obtained from a study of beta chain features in type 1 diabetes. Trimming shortened V by 3 bases and J by 3 bases, and 17 bases separated the two germline ends. Germline V gene lookup returns CDR1 KGHSH and CDR2 LQKENI. The CDR3 sequence is 16 residues long. General study results and limits: VDJ junctions in type 1 diabetes patients carried more deletions and fewer insertions. Shortening that was moderate but significant affected the TCRB CDR3s of Type 1 diabetes patients in all four CD4+ subsets. Any HLA-type effect on TCRB rearrangement remained unresolved here.

Sorting that relied on CD45RO/CCR7/CD25/CD127/CD95/CD27 yielded CD4+ naive, central memory, regulatory and stem cell-like memory cells. Reverse transcription of all isolated RNA meant that expressed TCRB transcripts were sequenced. Only in-frame clones appear in the TCRdb table, and some are missing; sequencing was by immunoSEQ multiplex PCR. The sample consists of about 190,000 clones, roughly 8% of them appearing once. A single count supports this clone. Its antigen is unidentified. The chain employs TRBV18 and TRBJ1-1; possibly TRBD1 for D (5 bases). This TCR derives from a woman in her forties with type 1 diabetes. The sample was central memory CD4+ T cells from blood. CDR3 sequence: CASSPRAGLAYTEAFF. CDR3 coding DNA: TGTGCCAGCTCACCCCGCGCAGGGCTGGCGTACACTGAAGCTTTCTTT. The full variable domain, its missing parts supplied by reference TRBV18 and TRBJ1-1, is NAGVMQNPRHLVRRRGQEARLRCSPMKGHSHVYWYRQLPEEGLKFMVYLQKENIIDESGMPKERFSAEFPKEGPSILRIQQVVRGDSAAYFCASSPRAGLAYTEAFFGQGTRLTVV.